This T cell receptor beta chain was obtained from a study of memory CD4+ T cells and cytomegalovirus serostatus. Notes on the study in general: CD4+ memory repertoires contained 67 of 164 reported CMV TCRbeta sequences.

V trimming: 0 bases; J trimming: 5 bases; junction bases outside the gene matches: 9. The CDR3 sequence is 17 residues long. Germline V lookup: CDR1 SGHRS, CDR2 YFSETQ. Single viable CD3+CD4+CD8-CD45RO+ cells were sorted as the memory CD4+ T cells. The method was immunoSEQ multiplex PCR; TCRdb's version includes in-frame clones alone and lacks a portion of them. The sample includes 60,000 to 75,000 clones, around 82% of them seen just once. Remarks on this clone: The antigen is undetermined.

The sequencing input was memory CD4+ T cells from blood. This chain joins TRBV5-1 and TRBJ2-3; TRBD2 matches at 10 bases. The sequence came from an adult in good health and CMV-seronegative. Some clones in this sample may be carry-over from other donors' samples. The CDR3 protein is CASSLVIGLAVGDTQYF. For the CDR3, the DNA is TGCGCCAGCAGCTTGGTTATCGGACTAGCGGTTGGAGATACGCAGTATTTT.